This TCR beta chain was obtained from a study of T cell repertoires in cytomegalovirus infection. Study overall: Through public TCR beta signatures, both CMV infection and matching HLA type were indicated.

Via MiXCR, TCRdb re-called the reads, giving one row per CDR3 protein. The sample contains about 490,000 distinct CDR3 sequences, about a quarter of which appear only once. Points from the study as a whole: Carriage of CMV together with the relevant HLA was identifiable through cumulative public TCR beta family frequency.

A remark on this clonotype: Its specificity is unknown.

The CDR3 is made up of 15 amino acids. The trim removed 4 bases at V and 4 bases at J, leaving 8 bases unmatched. CDR1 and CDR2 (germline): SGHTA, FQGNSA. Sequenced material: PBMCs. The chain uses TRBV7-2 and TRBJ2-7; 9 bases fit TRBD1. This receptor was identified in a human donor in good health (CMV status not recorded). Some clones in this sample may be carry-over from other donors' samples. CDR3 bases: TGTGCCAGCAGCTGGCCGGGACAGGGTCGATACGAGCAGTACTTC. This gives the protein CASSWPGQGRYEQYF.